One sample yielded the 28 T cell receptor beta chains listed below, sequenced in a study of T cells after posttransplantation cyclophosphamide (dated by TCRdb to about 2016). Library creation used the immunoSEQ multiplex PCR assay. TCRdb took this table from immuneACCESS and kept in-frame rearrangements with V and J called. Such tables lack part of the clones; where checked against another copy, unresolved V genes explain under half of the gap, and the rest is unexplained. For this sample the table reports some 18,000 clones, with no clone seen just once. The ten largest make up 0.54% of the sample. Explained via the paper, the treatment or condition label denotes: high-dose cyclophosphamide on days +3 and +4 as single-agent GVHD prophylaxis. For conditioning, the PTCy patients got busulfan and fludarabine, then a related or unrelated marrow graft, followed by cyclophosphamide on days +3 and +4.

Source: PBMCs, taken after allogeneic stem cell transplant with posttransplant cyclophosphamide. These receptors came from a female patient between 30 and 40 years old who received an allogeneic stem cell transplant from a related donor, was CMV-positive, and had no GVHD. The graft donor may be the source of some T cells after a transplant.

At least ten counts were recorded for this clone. The CDR3 loop is CASSPELARGTEAFF. The CDR3 DNA reads as TGTGCCAGCAGCCCCGAACTCGCTCGGGGCACTGAAGCTTTCTTT. The V and J genes are TRBV9 and TRBJ1-1; D gene unclear. The CDR3 consists of 15 residues. V lost 4 bases and J 4 bases, leaving 17 bases between the germline ends. Germline assignment: CDR1 SGDLS and CDR2 YYNGEE.

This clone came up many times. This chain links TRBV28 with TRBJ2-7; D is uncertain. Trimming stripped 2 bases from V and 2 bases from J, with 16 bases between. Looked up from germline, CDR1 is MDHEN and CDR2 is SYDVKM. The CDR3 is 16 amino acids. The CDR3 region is CASSLLVVRRTYEQYF. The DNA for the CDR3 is TGTGCCAGCAGTTTACTCGTGGTTAGAAGAACCTACGAGCAGTACTTC.

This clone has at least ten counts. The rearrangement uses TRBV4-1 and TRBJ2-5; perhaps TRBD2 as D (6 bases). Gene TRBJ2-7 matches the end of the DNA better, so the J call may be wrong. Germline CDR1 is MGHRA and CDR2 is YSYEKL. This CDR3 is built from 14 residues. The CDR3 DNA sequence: TGCGCCAGCAGCCAAGTGGCGGGGCCCTACGAGCAGTACTTC. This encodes CASSQVAGPYEQYF.

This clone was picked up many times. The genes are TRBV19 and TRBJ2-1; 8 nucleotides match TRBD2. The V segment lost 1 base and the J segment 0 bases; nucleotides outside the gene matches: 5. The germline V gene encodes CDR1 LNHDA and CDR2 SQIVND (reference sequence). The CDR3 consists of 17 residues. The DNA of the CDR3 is TGTGCCAGTAGTATAGTGGATAGCGGGGCCTCCTACAATGAGCAGTTCTTC. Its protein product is CASSIVDSGASYNEQFF. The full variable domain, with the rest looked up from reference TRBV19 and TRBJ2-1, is DGGITQSPKYLFRKEGQNVTLSCEQNLNHDAMYWYRQDPGQGLRLIYYSQIVNDFQKGDIAEGYSVSREKKESFPLTVTSAQKNPTAFYLCASSIVDSGASYNEQFFGPGTRLTVL.

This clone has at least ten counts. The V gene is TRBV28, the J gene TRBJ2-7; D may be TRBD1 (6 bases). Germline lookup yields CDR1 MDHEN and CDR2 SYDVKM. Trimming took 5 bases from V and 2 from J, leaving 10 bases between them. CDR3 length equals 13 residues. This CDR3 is CASSRQVTYEQYF. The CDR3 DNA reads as TGTGCCAGCAGTCGACAGGTGACCTACGAGCAGTACTTC.

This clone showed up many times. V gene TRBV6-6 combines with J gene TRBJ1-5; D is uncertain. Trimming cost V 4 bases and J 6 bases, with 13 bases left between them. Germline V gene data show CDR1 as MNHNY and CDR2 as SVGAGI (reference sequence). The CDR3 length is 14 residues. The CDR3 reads CASSFVQARQPQHF. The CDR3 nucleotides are TGTGCCAGCAGTTTTGTCCAGGCGCGTCAGCCCCAGCATTTT.

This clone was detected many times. CDR3 in amino acids: CASSLGGSGGFYNEQFF. As DNA, the CDR3 is TGTGCCAGCAGCCTAGGGGGGTCGGGAGGATTCTACAATGAGCAGTTCTTC. The chain joins TRBV7-9 to TRBJ2-1; tentative D call: TRBD2 (7 bases). Germline values: CDR1 SEHNR, CDR2 FQNEAQ (reference sequence). V was trimmed by 5 bases and J by 3 bases, leaving 20 bases between them. There are 17 residues in the CDR3.

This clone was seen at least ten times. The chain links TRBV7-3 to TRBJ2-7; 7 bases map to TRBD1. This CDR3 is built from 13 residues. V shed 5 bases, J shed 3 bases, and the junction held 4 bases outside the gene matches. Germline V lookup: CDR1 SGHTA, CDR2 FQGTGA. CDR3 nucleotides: TGTGCCAGCAGCGAGGGGACAGTCTACGAGCAGTACTTC. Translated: CASSEGTVYEQYF.

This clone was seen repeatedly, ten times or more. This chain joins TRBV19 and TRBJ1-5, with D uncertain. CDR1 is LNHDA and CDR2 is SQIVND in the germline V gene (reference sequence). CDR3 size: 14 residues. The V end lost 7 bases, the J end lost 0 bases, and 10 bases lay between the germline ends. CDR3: CASTPGDSNQPQHF. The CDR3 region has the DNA TGTGCCAGTACCCCCGGGGATAGCAATCAGCCCCAGCATTTT.

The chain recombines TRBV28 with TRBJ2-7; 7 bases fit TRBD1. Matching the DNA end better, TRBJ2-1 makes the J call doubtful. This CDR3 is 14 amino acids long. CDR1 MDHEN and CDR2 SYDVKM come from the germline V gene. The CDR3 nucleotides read TGTGCCAGCAGTTTCGACAGGGCCCACAATGAGCAGTTCTTC. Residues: CASSFDRAHNEQFF.

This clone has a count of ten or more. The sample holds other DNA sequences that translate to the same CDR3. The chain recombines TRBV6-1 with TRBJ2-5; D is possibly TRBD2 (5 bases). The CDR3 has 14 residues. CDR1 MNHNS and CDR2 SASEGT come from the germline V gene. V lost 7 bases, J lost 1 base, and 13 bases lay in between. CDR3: CASTEGGSQETQYF. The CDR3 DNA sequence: TGTGCCAGCACTGAGGGTGGGAGCCAAGAGACCCAGTACTTC.

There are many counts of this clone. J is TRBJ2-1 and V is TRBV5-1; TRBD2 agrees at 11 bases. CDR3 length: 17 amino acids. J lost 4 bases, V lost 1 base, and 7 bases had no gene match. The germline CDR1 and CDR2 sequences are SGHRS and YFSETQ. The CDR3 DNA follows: TGCGCCAGCAGCTTGACTAGCGGGAGCCCTGGTTACAATGAGCAGTTCTTC. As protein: CASSLTSGSPGYNEQFF.

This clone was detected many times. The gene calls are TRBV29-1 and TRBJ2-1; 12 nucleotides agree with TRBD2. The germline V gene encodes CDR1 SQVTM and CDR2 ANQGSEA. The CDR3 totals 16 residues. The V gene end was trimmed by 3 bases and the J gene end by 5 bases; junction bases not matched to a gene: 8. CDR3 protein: CSVESPRTSGDNEQFF. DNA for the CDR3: TGCAGCGTTGAGTCCCCTCGGACTAGCGGGGACAATGAGCAGTTCTTC.

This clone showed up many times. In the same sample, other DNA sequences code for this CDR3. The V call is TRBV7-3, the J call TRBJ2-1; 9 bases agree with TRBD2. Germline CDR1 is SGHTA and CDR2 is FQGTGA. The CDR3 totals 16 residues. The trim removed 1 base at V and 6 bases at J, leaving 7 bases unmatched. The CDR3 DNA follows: TGTGCCAGCAGCTTAAACCCGGGACTAGCAGGCAATGAGCAGTTCTTC. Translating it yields CASSLNPGLAGNEQFF.

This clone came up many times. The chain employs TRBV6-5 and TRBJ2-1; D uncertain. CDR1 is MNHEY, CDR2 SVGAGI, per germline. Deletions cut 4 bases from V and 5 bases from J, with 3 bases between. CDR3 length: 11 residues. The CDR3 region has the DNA TGTGCCAGCAGTTTCAACAATGAGCAGTTCTTC. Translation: CASSFNNEQFF.

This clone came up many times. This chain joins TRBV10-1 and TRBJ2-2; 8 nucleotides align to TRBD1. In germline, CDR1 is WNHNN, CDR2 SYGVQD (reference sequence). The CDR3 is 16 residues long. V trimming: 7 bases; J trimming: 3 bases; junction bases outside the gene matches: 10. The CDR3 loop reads CASTLWTGMHTGELFF. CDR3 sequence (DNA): TGCGCCAGCACCCTATGGACAGGGATGCACACCGGGGAGCTGTTTTTT.

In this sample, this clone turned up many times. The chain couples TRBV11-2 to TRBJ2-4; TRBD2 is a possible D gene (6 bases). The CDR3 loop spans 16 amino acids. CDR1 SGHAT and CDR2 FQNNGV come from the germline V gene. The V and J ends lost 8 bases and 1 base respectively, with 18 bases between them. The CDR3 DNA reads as TGTGCCAGCGAGCTTGGGACTTGGACTGCCAAAAACATTCAGTACTTC. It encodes CASELGTWTAKNIQYF.

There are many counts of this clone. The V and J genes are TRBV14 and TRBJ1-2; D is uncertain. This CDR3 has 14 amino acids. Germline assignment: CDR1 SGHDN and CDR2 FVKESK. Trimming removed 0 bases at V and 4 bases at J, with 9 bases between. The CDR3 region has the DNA TGTGCCAGCAGCCAAGACCACATTCCCTATGGCTACACCTTC. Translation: CASSQDHIPYGYTF.

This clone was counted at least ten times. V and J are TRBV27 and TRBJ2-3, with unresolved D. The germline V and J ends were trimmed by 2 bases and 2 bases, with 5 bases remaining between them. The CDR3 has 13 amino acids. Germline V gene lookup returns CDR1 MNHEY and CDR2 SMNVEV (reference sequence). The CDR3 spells CASSLTYTDTQYF. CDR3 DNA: TGTGCCAGCAGTTTAACCTACACAGATACGCAGTATTTT.

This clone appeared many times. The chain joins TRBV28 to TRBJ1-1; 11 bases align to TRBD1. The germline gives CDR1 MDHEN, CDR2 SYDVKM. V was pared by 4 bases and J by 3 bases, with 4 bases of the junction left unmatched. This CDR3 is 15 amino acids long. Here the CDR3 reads CASSSPGQGDTEAFF. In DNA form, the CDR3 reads TGTGCCAGCAGTTCTCCGGGACAGGGGGACACTGAAGCTTTCTTT.

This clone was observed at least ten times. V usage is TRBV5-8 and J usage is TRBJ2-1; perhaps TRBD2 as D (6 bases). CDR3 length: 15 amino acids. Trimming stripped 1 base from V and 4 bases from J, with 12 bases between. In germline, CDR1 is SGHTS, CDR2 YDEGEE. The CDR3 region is CASSLLVAAYNEQFF. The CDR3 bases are TGTGCCAGCAGCTTGTTGGTAGCGGCATACAATGAGCAGTTCTTC.

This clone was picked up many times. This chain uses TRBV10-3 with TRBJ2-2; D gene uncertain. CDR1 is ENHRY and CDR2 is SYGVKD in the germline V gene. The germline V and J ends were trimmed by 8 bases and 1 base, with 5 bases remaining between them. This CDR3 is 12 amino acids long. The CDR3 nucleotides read TGTGCCATCTCAGGGAACACCGGGGAGCTGTTTTTT. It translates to CAISGNTGELFF.

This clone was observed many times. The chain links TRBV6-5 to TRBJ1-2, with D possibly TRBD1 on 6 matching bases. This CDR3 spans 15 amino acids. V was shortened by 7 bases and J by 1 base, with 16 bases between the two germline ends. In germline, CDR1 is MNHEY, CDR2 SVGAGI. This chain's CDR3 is CASNPQGPHNYGYTF. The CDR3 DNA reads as TGTGCCAGCAACCCGCAGGGGCCCCATAACTATGGCTACACCTTC.

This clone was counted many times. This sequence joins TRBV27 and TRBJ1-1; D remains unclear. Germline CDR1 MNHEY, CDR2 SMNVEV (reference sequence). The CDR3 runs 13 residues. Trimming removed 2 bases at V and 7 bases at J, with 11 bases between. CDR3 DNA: TGTGCCAGCAGTTTAGTGGCGGGGATTGAAGCTTTCTTT. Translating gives CASSLVAGIEAFF.

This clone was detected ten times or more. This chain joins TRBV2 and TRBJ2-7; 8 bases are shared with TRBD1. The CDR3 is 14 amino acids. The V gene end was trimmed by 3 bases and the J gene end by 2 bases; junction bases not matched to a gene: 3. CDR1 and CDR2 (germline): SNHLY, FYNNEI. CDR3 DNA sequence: TGTGCCAGCAGTGACCCGGGACAGGCCTACGAGCAGTACTTC. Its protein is CASSDPGQAYEQYF.

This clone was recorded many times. CDR3 nucleotide sequence: TGTGCCAGCAGCTTCCCGACAGGGGAGGTTGTTGGCTACACCTTC. Its translation is CASSFPTGEVVGYTF. The V and J genes are TRBV5-4 and TRBJ1-2, with TRBD1 identical over 8 bases. The CDR3 is 15 residues long. With 2 bases clipped from V and 7 bases from J, the junction kept 10 bases outside the gene matches. Germline loops: CDR1 SGHNT, CDR2 YYREEE (reference sequence).

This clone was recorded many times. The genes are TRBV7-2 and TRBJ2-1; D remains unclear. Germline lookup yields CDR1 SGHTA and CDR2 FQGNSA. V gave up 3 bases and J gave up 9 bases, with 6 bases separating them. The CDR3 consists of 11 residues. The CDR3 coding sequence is TGTGCCAGCAGCTTGCGGAGTGAGCAGTTCTTC. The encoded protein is CASSLRSEQFF.

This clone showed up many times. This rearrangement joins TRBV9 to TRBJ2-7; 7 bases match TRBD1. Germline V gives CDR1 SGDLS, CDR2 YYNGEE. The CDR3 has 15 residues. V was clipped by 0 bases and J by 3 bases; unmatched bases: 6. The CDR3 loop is CASSVDWTGVYEQYF. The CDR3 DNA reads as TGTGCCAGCAGCGTAGATTGGACAGGAGTCTACGAGCAGTACTTC.